The 15 T cell receptor beta chains below come from one sample, sequenced in a study of blood T cell repertoires in COVID-19. Method: immunoSEQ multiplex PCR; TCRdb's copy keeps in-frame clones and lacks some. The data contain approximately 97,000 clones, more than 90% of them singletons. Specimen: peripheral blood. Receptor source: a woman aged 45-59 years with COVID-19, enrolled during active disease.

V usage is TRBV19 and J usage is TRBJ2-7; the D gene is possibly TRBD1 (5 bases). CDR3 length: 13 amino acids. The V end lost 4 bases, the J end lost 6 bases, and 13 bases lay between the germline ends. CDR1 and CDR2 from the germline V gene are LNHDA and SQIVND (reference sequence). CDR3 sequence reads: CASSNMGLLEQYF. DNA of the CDR3: TGTGCCAGTAGTAACATGGGGCTACTCGAGCAGTACTTC.

The chain joins TRBV7-2 to TRBJ1-3, with D tentatively TRBD1 (6 bases). The CDR3 is 14 amino acids. Germline V gives CDR1 SGHTA, CDR2 FQGNSA. V was cut by 2 bases and J by 5 bases, with 10 bases left in between. The CDR3 here is CASSLKDSRNTIYF. The CDR3 DNA sequence: TGTGCCAGCAGCTTAAAGGACAGCCGAAACACCATATATTTT.

This clone was seen a few times. It is likely a read error, because the conserved phenylalanine at the end of the CDR3 is missing. Because the CDR3's place on the DNA is in doubt, the DNA is left out and the CDR3 is given as listed by TCRdb. The chain joins TRBV5-6 to TRBJ1-5. Looked up from germline, CDR1 is SGHDT and CDR2 is YYEEEE. Ends included, the CDR3 has 10 residues. CDR3 loop: CASSLAIHLE.

The chain uses TRBV3-1 (or the pseudogene TRBV3-2) and TRBJ1-2; D remains unclear. Germline assignment: CDR1 LGHDT and CDR2 YNNKEL (reference sequence). The CDR3 spans 13 residues. The V end was cut by 0 bases, the J end by 5 bases, with 7 bases between. In DNA form, the CDR3 reads TGTGCCAGCAGCCAAGAACAGCAATATGGCTACACCTTC. Protein product: CASSQEQQYGYTF.

This chain links TRBV7-8 with TRBJ1-4, with D unresolved. Trimming stripped 4 bases from V and 7 bases from J, with 19 bases between. The CDR3 length is 16 residues. Germline lookup yields CDR1 SGHVS and CDR2 FQNEAQ. The CDR3 DNA follows: TGTGCCAGCAGCTCCGACCCGGGATTGGGGAGTGAAAAACTGTTTTTT. Translated, it gives CASSSDPGLGSEKLFF. The full variable domain, in which reference TRBV7-8 and TRBJ1-4 provide the parts outside the CDR3, is GAGVSQSPRYKVAKRGQDVALRCDPISGHVSLFWYQQALGQGPEFLTYFQNEAQLDKSGLPSDRFFAERPEGSVSTLKIQRTQQEDSAVYLCASSSDPGLGSEKLFFGSGTQLSVL.

The V gene is TRBV30, the J gene TRBJ2-3; the D gene is possibly TRBD1 (5 bases). CDR3 size: 14 residues. Germline CDR1 and CDR2: GTSNPN and SVGIG (reference sequence). V was cut by 0 bases and J by 6 bases, with 13 bases left in between. CDR3 bases: TGTGCCTGGAGTGTAAAGGGGCAAGCGGATACGCAGTATTTT. This codes for CAWSVKGQADTQYF.

The chain carries TRBV20-1 and TRBJ1-2; unclear D gene. Germline V gene data show CDR1 as DFQATT and CDR2 as SNEGSKA (reference sequence). Between the trimmed V and J ends, which lost 5 bases and 2 bases, there was a span of 6 bases. The length of the CDR3 is 11 residues. CDR3 nucleotide sequence: TGCAGTGCTGGCACCAACTATGGCTACACCTTC. Its translation: CSAGTNYGYTF.

This chain connects TRBV19 to TRBJ2-2; 7 bases align to TRBD1. The CDR3 runs to 14 residues. V was clipped by 6 bases and J by 7 bases; unmatched bases: 8. Germline values: CDR1 LNHDA, CDR2 SQIVND (reference sequence). CDR3 sequence: CASRRQGMGGELFF. CDR3 nucleotide sequence: TGTGCCAGTAGGAGACAGGGTATGGGCGGGGAGCTGTTTTTT.

CDR3 DNA: TGTGCCTGGTATCGGGTGTCCTATGGCTACACCTTC. It translates to CAWYRVSYGYTF. The gene calls are TRBV30 and TRBJ1-2; D uncertain. Germline assignment: CDR1 GTSNPN and CDR2 SVGIG (reference sequence). The CDR3 contains 12 residues. V lost 5 bases and J 4 bases, leaving 11 bases between the germline ends.

This sequence joins TRBV5-1 and TRBJ2-3, with 15 bases lining up with TRBD2. V gave up 3 bases and J gave up 6 bases; unmatched junction bases: 5. The CDR3 has 16 residues. Germline V gene sequence: CDR1 SGHRS, CDR2 YFSETQ. CDR3 residues: CASSSGLAGGQDTQYF. In nucleotides, the CDR3 is TGCGCCAGCAGCTCAGGACTAGCGGGGGGGCAGGATACGCAGTATTTT.

This chain connects TRBV19 to TRBJ1-6; D possibly corresponds to TRBD1 (5 bases). This CDR3 is 13 amino acids long. Germline values: CDR1 LNHDA, CDR2 SQIVND (reference sequence). Trimming cost V 8 bases and J 8 bases, with 13 bases left between them. Written as DNA, the CDR3 is TGTGCCAGTTTTGCAGGGAGGGATTCACCCCTCCACTTT. Protein: CASFAGRDSPLHF. The full variable domain, completed using reference TRBV19 and TRBJ1-6, is DGGITQSPKYLFRKEGQNVTLSCEQNLNHDAMYWYRQDPGQGLRLIYYSQIVNDFQKGDIAEGYSVSREKKESFPLTVTSAQKNPTAFYLCASFAGRDSPLHFGNGTRLTVT.

The chain carries TRBV27 and TRBJ2-7, with TRBD2 identical over 8 bases. The ends lost 4 bases at V and 11 bases at J; junction bases unmatched: 10. The CDR3 spans 13 residues. Germline lookup yields CDR1 MNHEY and CDR2 SMNVEV (reference sequence). The chain's CDR3 is CASSSSSGALEYF. The DNA of the CDR3 is TGTGCCAGCAGTTCGAGTAGCGGGGCGTTGGAGTACTTC.

In this sample, this clone turned up once. The genes are TRBV11-3 and TRBJ2-7; unclear D gene. The CDR3 extends over 17 amino acids. Between the trimmed V and J ends, which lost 0 bases and 2 bases, there was a span of 17 bases. CDR1 is SGHNT and CDR2 is YENEEA in the germline V gene. This CDR3 reads CASSLDSRIVRPYEQYF. Written as DNA, the CDR3 is TGTGCCAGCAGCTTAGATAGTAGAATAGTTCGCCCCTACGAGCAGTACTTC.

Worth noting for this clone: Other DNA sequences within the sample encode an identical CDR3. The chain employs TRBV30 and TRBJ2-5, with D perhaps matching TRBD2 (7 bases). CDR3 length: 12 amino acids. CDR1 and CDR2 from the germline V gene are GTSNPN and SVGIG (reference sequence). V lost 3 bases and J lost 4, with 9 bases in between. CDR3 bases: TGTGCCTGGAGAGGGGGGGGAGAGACCCAGTACTTC. Protein product: CAWRGGGETQYF.

This chain connects TRBV27 to TRBJ2-7; D may be TRBD1 (6 bases). The CDR3 is 13 residues long. The germline gives CDR1 MNHEY, CDR2 SMNVEV (reference sequence). Trimming stripped 5 bases from V and 4 bases from J, with 12 bases between. This chain's CDR3 is CASSVGQGYEQYF. The CDR3 coding sequence is TGTGCCAGCAGTGTCGGCCAGGGGTACGAGCAGTACTTC.